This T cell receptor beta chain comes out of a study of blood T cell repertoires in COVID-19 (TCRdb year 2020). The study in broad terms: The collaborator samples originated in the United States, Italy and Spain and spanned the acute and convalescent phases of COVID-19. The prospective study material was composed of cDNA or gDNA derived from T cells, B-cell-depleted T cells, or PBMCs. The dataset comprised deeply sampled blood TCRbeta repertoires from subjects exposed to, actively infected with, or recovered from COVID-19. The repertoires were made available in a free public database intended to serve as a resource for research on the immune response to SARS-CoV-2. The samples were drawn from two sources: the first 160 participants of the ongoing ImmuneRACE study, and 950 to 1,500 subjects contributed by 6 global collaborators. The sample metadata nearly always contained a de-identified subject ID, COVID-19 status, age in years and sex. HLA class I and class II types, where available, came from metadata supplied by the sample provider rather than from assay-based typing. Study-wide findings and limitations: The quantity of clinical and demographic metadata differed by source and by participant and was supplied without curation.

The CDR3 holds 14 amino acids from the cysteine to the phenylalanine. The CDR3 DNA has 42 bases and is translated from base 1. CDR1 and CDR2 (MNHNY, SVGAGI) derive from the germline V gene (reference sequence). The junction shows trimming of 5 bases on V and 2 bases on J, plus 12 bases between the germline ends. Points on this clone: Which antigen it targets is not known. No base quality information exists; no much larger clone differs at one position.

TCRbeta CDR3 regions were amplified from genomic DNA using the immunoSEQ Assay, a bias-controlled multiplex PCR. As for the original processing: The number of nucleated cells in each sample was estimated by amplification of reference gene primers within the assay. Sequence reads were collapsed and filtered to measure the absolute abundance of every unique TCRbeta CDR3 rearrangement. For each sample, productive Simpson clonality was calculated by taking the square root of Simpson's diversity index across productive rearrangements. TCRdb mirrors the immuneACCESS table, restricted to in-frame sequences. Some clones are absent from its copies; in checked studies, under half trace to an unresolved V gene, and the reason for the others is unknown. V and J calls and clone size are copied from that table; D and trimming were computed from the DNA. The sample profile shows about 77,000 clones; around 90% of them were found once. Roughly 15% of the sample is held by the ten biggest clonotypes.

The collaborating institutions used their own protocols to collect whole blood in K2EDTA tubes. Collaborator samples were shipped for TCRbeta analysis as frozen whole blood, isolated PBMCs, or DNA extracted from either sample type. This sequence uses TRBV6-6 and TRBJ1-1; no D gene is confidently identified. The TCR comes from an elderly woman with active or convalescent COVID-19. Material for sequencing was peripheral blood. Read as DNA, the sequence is TGTGCCAGCAGTGACCCCGGGGAAAACACTGAAGCTTTCTTT. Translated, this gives CASSDPGENTEAFF.